The rows below give T cell receptor beta chains drawn from one sample of a study of human T cells and chemical hapten exposure. TCRdb re-derived calls from the RACE reads in MiXCR, one entry per CDR3 protein. Among fewer than 50,000 distinct CDR3 sequences listed, approximately 7.6% were seen once. Source: whole blood, taken in connection with sensitization to the hapten diphenylcyclopropenone (DPC). The receptors were sampled from a woman in her forties or fifties with alopecia areata. Some clones in this sample may be carry-over from other donors' samples. Both conserved end residues are part of each CDR3. The D gene is left open where the match is weak. Some rows mark clone size as missing; the rest say once, few, many or name a class of expanded clone.

D	V	J	size	length	CDR3	DNA
-	TRBV6-5	TRBJ2-3	many	19	CASSYSPEGYRGKTDTQYF	TGTGCCAGCAGTTACTCGCCCGAGGGGTACCGGGGGAAAACAGATACGCAGTATTTT
-	TRBV29-1	TRBJ2-7	many	11	CSAKDTYEQYF	TGCAGCGCTAAGGACACGTACGAGCAGTACTTC
-	TRBV7-9	TRBJ2-1	many	11	CASSWDPRQFF	TGTGCCAGCAGCTGGGACCCGAGGCAGTTCTTC
TRBD2	TRBV11-2	TRBJ2-7	many	15	CASSYRLAGSYEQYF	TGTGCCAGCAGCTATCGACTAGCGGGCTCCTACGAGCAGTACTTC
-	TRBV5-1	TRBJ1-2	many	13	CASSLSQGEGYTF	TGCGCCAGCAGCTTGAGCCAGGGAGAAGGCTACACCTTC
-	TRBV6-2/TRBV6-3	TRBJ2-2	many	15	CASSYSPGNTGELFF	TGTGCCAGCAGTTACTCTCCGGGAAACACCGGGGAGCTGTTTTTT
-	TRBV6-5	TRBJ2-3	many	16	CASRPWARGSTDTQYF	TGTGCCAGCAGACCCTGGGCTAGAGGGAGCACAGATACGCAGTATTTT
TRBD2	TRBV20-1	TRBJ2-7	many	12	CSATSGRAEQYF	TGCAGTGCGACAAGCGGGAGGGCCGAGCAGTACTTC
TRBD1	TRBV9	TRBJ2-7	-	15	CASSVGQGRSYEQYF	TGTGCCAGCAGCGTGGGACAGGGGAGGTCCTACGAGCAGTACTTC
-	TRBV5-1	TRBJ2-3	many	16	CASSLAVVGAADTQYF	TGCGCCAGCAGCTTGGCAGTAGTGGGAGCCGCAGATACGCAGTATTTT
-	TRBV29-1	TRBJ1-2	-	12	CSVENSNYGYTF	TGCAGCGTTGAAAACAGTAACTATGGCTACACCTTC
-	TRBV18	TRBJ1-1	few	14	CASSPLPRDTEAFF	TGTGCCAGCTCACCACTCCCACGGGACACTGAAGCTTTCTTT
-	TRBV5-8	TRBJ2-7	-	14	CVSTQLMGKAEQYF	TGTGTCAGCACCCAGCTTATGGGGAAGGCCGAGCAGTACTTC
-	TRBV10-3	TRBJ1-1	many	12	CAISESAGEAFF	TGTGCCATCAGTGAGAGTGCGGGTGAAGCTTTCTTT
-	TRBV27	TRBJ1-6	few	12	CASGREGSPLHF	TGTGCCAGCGGCAGGGAGGGCTCACCCCTCCACTTT
TRBD1	TRBV18	TRBJ2-7	-	15	CASSLTGTGSYEQYF	TGTGCCAGCTCACTAACCGGGACAGGGTCCTACGAGCAGTACTTC
TRBD1	TRBV28	TRBJ1-5	many	15	CASKYPGQGEQPQHF	TGTGCCAGCAAATACCCAGGACAGGGTGAGCAGCCCCAGCATTTT
-	TRBV15	TRBJ1-6	many	16	CATSRDRGAGNSPLHF	TGTGCCACCAGCAGAGATCGAGGGGCAGGGAATTCACCCCTCCACTTT
TRBD2	TRBV6-4	TRBJ2-1	many	17	CASSDSLGLAGSNEQFF	TGTGCCAGCAGTGACTCTTTGGGACTAGCGGGAAGTAATGAGCAGTTCTTC
-	TRBV18	TRBJ1-6	many	18	CASSPGLRGRGLNSPLHF	TGTGCCAGCTCACCAGGGCTACGGGGACGAGGTTTGAATTCACCCCTCCACTTT
-	TRBV27	TRBJ2-2	few	16	CASRKGGTLNTGELFF	TGTGCCAGCAGAAAGGGAGGCACGCTGAACACCGGGGAGCTGTTTTTT
TRBD2	TRBV5-1	TRBJ2-1	medium-sized	17	CASSAGLAGGPYNEQFF	TGCGCCAGCAGCGCCGGACTAGCGGGAGGGCCGTACAATGAGCAGTTCTTC
-	TRBV10-3	TRBJ1-5	many	13	CAISGREDQPQHF	TGTGCCATCAGTGGGAGGGAGGATCAGCCCCAGCATTTT
TRBD2	TRBV28	TRBJ2-1	-	17	CASSPRASGVSSNEQFF	TGTGCCAGCAGTCCGCGGGCTAGCGGGGTCTCCTCCAATGAGCAGTTCTTC
-	TRBV6-6	TRBJ2-7	many	13	CASSPRDTYEQYF	TGTGCCAGCAGTCCCCGGGACACCTACGAGCAGTACTTC
-	TRBV20-1	TRBJ1-2	many	13	CSARDPSKYGYTF	TGCAGTGCTCGGGACCCTTCAAAGTATGGCTACACCTTC
TRBD2	TRBV2	TRBJ2-7	many	14	CASSEIAGAYEQYF	TGTGCCAGCAGTGAGATAGCGGGAGCCTACGAGCAGTACTTC
-	TRBV18	TRBJ1-1	many	12	CASSPVNSEAFF	TGTGCCAGCTCACCTGTGAATTCTGAAGCTTTCTTT
TRBD1	TRBV28	TRBJ2-7	many	16	CASSQLMGTGGAEQYF	TGTGCCAGCAGTCAACTTATGGGGACAGGGGGCGCCGAGCAGTACTTC
TRBD2	TRBV19	TRBJ2-2	many	15	CASTTRRELTGELFF	TGTGCCAGTACCACGAGGCGGGAGCTCACCGGGGAGCTGTTTTTT
-	TRBV6-1	TRBJ1-1	many	14	CASTALGEGTEAFF	TGTGCCAGCACTGCACTGGGGGAGGGCACTGAAGCTTTCTTT
-	TRBV11-2	TRBJ2-5	many	15	CASSSAGGSGETQYF	TGTGCCAGCAGCTCCGCCGGGGGATCGGGGGAGACCCAGTACTTC
TRBD1	TRBV19	TRBJ1-5	many	14	CASRYRGRDQPQHF	TGTGCCAGTAGGTACAGGGGACGCGATCAGCCCCAGCATTTT
TRBD1	TRBV3-1	TRBJ2-7	-	15	CASSQKTGGMGEQYF	TGTGCCAGCAGCCAGAAGACAGGGGGTATGGGTGAGCAGTACTTC
TRBD1	TRBV7-6	TRBJ1-3	many	17	CASSLGGTGSSGNTIYF	TGTGCCAGCAGCTTAGGGGGGACAGGGTCCTCTGGAAACACCATATATTTT
-	TRBV29-1	TRBJ1-3	-	11	CSGSSGNTIYF	TGCAGCGGGTCTTCTGGAAACACCATATATTTT
TRBD1	TRBV20-1	TRBJ2-5	-	14	CSARRDRAQETQYF	TGCAGTGCTAGACGTGACAGGGCCCAAGAGACCCAGTACTTC